The following is a T cell receptor beta chain sequence with its context. The data are from a study of cytomegalovirus exposure and HLA in healthy donors. The germline V gene encodes CDR1 PRHDT and CDR2 FYEKMQ (reference sequence). Trimming removed 6 bases from V and 2 bases from J, with 19 bases in between. The CDR3 has 17 residues. Amplification used 60 Vbeta primers and 13 Jbeta primers. Produced via immunoSEQ multiplex PCR; TCRdb's table is partial and in-frame only. The repertoire includes 140,000 to 150,000 clones, roughly 77% of them detected once, and approximately 3.8% sits in the top ten. The source is a male donor in good health and CMV-seronegative. This chain uses TRBV13 with TRBJ2-2; D possibly corresponds to TRBD1 (6 bases). The sequencing sample was made of PBMCs. CDR3 in DNA: TGTGCCAGCAGTTTACCGACAGGTACCTTCAACACCGGGGAGCTGTTTTTT. It specifies CASSLPTGTFNTGELFF.